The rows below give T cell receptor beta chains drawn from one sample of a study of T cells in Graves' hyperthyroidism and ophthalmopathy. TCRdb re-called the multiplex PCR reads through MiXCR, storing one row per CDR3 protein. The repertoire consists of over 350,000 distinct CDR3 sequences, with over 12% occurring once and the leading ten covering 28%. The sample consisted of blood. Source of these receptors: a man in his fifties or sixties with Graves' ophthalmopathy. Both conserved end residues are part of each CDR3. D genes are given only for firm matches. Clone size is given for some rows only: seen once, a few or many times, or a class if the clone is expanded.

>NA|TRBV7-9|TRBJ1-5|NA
CASSLGDIANQPQHF
TGTGCCAGCAGCTTGGGGGATATAGCCAATCAGCCCCAGCATTTT
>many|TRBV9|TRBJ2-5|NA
CASSVVGETQYF
TGTGCCAGCAGTGTTGTGGGTGAGACCCAGTACTTC
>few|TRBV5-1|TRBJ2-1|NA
CASSPGGRAGMNDEQFF
TGCGCCAGCAGCCCAGGAGGGAGAGCGGGTATGAATGATGAGCAGTTCTTC
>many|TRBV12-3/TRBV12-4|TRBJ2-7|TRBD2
CASTQSGRERYEQYF
TGTGCCAGTACTCAGAGCGGGAGGGAGAGGTACGAGCAGTACTTC
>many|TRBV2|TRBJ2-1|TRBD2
CASSEGLAVYNEQFF
TGTGCCAGCAGTGAAGGACTAGCAGTTTACAATGAGCAGTTCTTC
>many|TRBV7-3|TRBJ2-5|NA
CASSLSAEIQETQYF
TGTGCCAGCAGCTTATCAGCGGAGATCCAAGAGACCCAGTACTTC
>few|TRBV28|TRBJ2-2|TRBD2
CASSLQGGGTGELFF
TGTGCCAGCAGTCTACAAGGCGGGGGCACCGGGGAGCTGTTTTTT
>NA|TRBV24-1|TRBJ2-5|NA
CATSIGGPGETQYF
TGTGCCACCAGCATAGGGGGGCCTGGAGAGACCCAGTACTTC
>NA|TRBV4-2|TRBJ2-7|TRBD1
CASSQVSGTEGEQYF
TGTGCCAGCAGCCAAGTTTCCGGGACAGAGGGCGAGCAGTACTTC
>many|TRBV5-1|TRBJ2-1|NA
CASSLESLVLNEQFF
TGCGCCAGCAGCTTGGAGTCACTAGTATTAAATGAGCAGTTCTTC
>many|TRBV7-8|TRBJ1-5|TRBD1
CASSPTGRPVNQPQHF
TGTGCCAGCAGTCCGACAGGGAGGCCAGTCAATCAGCCCCAGCATTTT
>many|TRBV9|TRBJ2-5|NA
CASSVGTGGVIETQYF
TGTGCCAGCAGCGTAGGAACAGGAGGGGTAATTGAGACCCAGTACTTC
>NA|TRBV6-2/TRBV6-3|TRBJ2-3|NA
CASSYGQSQYF
TGTGCCAGCAGTTACGGCCAATCGCAGTATTTT
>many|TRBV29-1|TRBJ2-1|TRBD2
CSVALAGGIQQFF
TGCAGCGTTGCGCTAGCGGGAGGGATTCAACAGTTCTTC
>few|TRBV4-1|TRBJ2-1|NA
CASSQEYPPGLGAVEDYNEQFF
TGCGCCAGCAGCCAAGAATACCCCCCGGGACTTGGAGCTGTTGAGGACTACAATGAGCAGTTCTTC
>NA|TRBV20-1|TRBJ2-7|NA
CSARVPAGAYEQYF
TGCAGTGCTAGAGTTCCGGCGGGTGCCTACGAGCAGTACTTC
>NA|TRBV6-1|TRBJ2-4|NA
CASSEAYRRNIQYF
TGTGCCAGCAGTGAAGCCTACAGACGGAACATTCAGTACTTC
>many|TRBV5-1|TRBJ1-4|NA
CASSLQGGWEKLFF
TGCGCCAGCAGCTTGCAGGGAGGATGGGAAAAACTGTTTTTT
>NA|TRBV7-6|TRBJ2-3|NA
CASSPPGWGTDTQYF
TGTGCCAGCAGCCCCCCGGGGTGGGGCACAGATACGCAGTATTTT
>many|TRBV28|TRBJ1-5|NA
CASSWRGSNQPQHF
TGTGCCAGCAGTTGGCGGGGGAGCAATCAGCCCCAGCATTTT
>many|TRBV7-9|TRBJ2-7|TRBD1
CASSLATTGGQFEQYF
TGTGCCAGCAGCTTAGCGACGACAGGGGGTCAGTTCGAGCAGTACTTC
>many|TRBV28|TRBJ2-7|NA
CASSLISQGYEQYF
TGTGCCAGCAGTTTAATATCCCAGGGCTACGAGCAGTACTTC
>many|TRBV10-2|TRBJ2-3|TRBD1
CASSEEGTATDTQYF
TGCGCCAGCAGTGAGGAGGGGACAGCCACAGATACGCAGTATTTT
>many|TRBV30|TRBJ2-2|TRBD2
CAFGRGGPITGELFF
TGTGCCTTTGGGAGGGGAGGTCCCATCACCGGGGAGCTGTTTTTT
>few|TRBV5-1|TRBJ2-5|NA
CASSPRGRGEFQETQYF
TGCGCCAGCAGCCCCCGGGGAAGGGGAGAGTTCCAAGAGACCCAGTACTTC
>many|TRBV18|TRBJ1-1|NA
CASSPIVAVMNTEAFF
TGTGCCAGCTCACCAATTGTGGCAGTCATGAACACTGAAGCTTTCTTT
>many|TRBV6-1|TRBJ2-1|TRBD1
CASSQPTGAREQFF
TGTGCCAGCAGCCAACCCACAGGGGCGCGTGAGCAGTTCTTC
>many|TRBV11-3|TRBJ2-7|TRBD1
CASSLALTGIFDEQYF
TGTGCCAGCAGCTTAGCTCTGACAGGGATCTTTGACGAGCAGTACTTC
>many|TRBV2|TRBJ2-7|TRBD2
CASRIGLAGYEQYF
TGTGCCAGCAGGATCGGGCTAGCGGGCTACGAGCAGTACTTC
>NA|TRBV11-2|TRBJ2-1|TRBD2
CASSLESSGSSRNEQFF
TGTGCCAGCAGCTTAGAGTCTAGCGGGAGTTCACGGAATGAGCAGTTCTTC
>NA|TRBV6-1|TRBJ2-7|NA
CASSERDSEYF
TGTGCCAGCAGTGAGCGGGACAGCGAGTACTTC
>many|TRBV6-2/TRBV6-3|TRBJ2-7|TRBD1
CASSDRAYEQYF
TGTGCCAGCAGTGACAGGGCCTACGAGCAGTACTTC